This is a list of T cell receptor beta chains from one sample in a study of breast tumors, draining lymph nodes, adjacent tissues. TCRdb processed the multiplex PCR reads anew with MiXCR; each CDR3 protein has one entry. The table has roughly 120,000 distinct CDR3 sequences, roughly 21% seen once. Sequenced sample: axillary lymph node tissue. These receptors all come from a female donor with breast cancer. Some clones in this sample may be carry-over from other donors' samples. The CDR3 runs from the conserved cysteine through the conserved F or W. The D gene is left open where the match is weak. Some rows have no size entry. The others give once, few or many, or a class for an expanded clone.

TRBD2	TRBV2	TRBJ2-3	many	TGTGCCAGCAACGGACTAGGCTCCTCAGATACGCAGTATTTT	CASNGLGSSDTQYF
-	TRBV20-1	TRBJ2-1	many	TGCAGTGCGCTCGTCGCGAGGGCGTTGGCCTACAATGAGCAGTTCTTC	CSALVARALAYNEQFF
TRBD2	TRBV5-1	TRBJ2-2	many	TGCGCCAGCAGCCGCCTAGCGGGAGAAGCCGGGGAGCTGTTTTTT	CASSRLAGEAGELFF
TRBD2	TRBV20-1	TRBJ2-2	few	TGCAGTGCTGACGGGGGGTCCACCGGGGAGCTGTTTTTT	CSADGGSTGELFF
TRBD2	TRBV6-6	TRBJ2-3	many	TGTGCCAGCAGTTACCAGGGACGGGGGGGGGATACGCAGTATTTT	CASSYQGRGGDTQYF
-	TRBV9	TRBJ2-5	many	TGTGCCAGCAGCGAAACCGGGACAATAAAAGAGACCCAGTACTTC	CASSETGTIKETQYF
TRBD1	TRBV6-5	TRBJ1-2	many	TGTGCCAGCAGACCAGGGGGCTATGGCTACACCTTC	CASRPGGYGYTF
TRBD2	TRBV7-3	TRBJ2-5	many	TGTGCCAGCAGCACTAGCGGGCACCAAGAGACCCAGTACTTC	CASSTSGHQETQYF
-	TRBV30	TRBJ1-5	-	TGTGCCTGGAGTGTTCCCGGTCCAAATCAGCCCCAGCATTTT	CAWSVPGPNQPQHF
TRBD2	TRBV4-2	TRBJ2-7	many	TGTGCCAGCAGCCAAGATCTTGGGACTAGCGGGGGGATAAACTTC	CASSQDLGTSGGINF
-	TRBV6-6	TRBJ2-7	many	TGTGCCAGCAGTTACCGCGCGGGGGCATACGAGCAGTACTTC	CASSYRAGAYEQYF
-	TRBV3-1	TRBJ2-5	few	TGTGCCAGCAGCCAAGATCCCCCTCAAGAGACCCAGTACTTC	CASSQDPPQETQYF
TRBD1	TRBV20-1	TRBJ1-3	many	TGCAGTGCGCTCCCGGGACAGTCTTACTCCTCTGGAAACACCATATATTTT	CSALPGQSYSSGNTIYF
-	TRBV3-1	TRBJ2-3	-	TGTGCCAGCAGCCAGCTTTTTGATACGCAGTATTTT	CASSQLFDTQYF
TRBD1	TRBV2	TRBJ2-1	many	TGTGCCAGCAGTGACGTGGGGACAGGGACCTATGAGCAGTTCTTC	CASSDVGTGTYEQFF
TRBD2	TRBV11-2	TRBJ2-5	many	TGTGCCAGCAGCTTAGGGGGGGGACACCAAGAGACCCAGTACTTC	CASSLGGGHQETQYF
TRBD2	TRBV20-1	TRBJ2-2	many	TGCAGTGCTAGAGGTGGAGGGGACTACCACACCGGGGAGCTGTTTTTT	CSARGGGDYHTGELFF
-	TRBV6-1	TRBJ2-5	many	TGTGCCAGCAGTGAACAAGCGGAGACCCAGTACTTC	CASSEQAETQYF
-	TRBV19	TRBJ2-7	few	TGTGCCAGTAGTTCCCGTTACGAGCAGTACTTC	CASSSRYEQYF
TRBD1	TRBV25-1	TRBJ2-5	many	TGTGCCAGCAGCGCAGGGGGAAGCGTGCAGACCCAGTACTTC	CASSAGGSVQTQYF
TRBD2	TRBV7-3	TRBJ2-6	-	TGTGCCAGCAGCTTATCGGGGGGCTCTGGGGCCAACGTCCTGACTTTC	CASSLSGGSGANVLTF
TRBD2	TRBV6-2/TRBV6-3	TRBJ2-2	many	TGTGCCAGCAACATCCGGGCTAGCGGTCCCGCCGGGGAGCTGTTTTTT	CASNIRASGPAGELFF
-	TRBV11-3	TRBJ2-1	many	TGTGCCAGCAGCTTAGCCAACAACAATGAGCAGTTCTTC	CASSLANNNEQFF
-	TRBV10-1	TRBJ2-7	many	TGCGCCAGCAGTGATGCAGATACACACAGGCAGTACTTC	CASSDADTHRQYF
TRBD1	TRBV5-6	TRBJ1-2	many	TGTGCCAGCAGCCAAGACAGGGGCAGGTACTATGGCTACACCTTC	CASSQDRGRYYGYTF
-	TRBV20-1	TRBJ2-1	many	TGCAGTGCCTTGGAGGGGCGCGGTGAGCAGTTCTTC	CSALEGRGEQFF
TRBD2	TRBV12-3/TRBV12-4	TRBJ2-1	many	TGTGCCAGCAGCAGACTAGCGGGAGGGTCAAATGAGCAGTTCTTC	CASSRLAGGSNEQFF
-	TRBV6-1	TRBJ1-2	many	TGTGCCAGCAGTGGCCGCAGGTTGATCGGAGAATATGGCTACACCTTC	CASSGRRLIGEYGYTF
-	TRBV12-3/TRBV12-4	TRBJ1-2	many	TGTGCCAGCACTGAGAACCTGGGGGGGAACTATGGCTACACCTTC	CASTENLGGNYGYTF
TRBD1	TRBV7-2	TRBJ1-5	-	TGTGCCAGCAGCGCTCGTTCGACAGGGAGCCACGAGCATTTT	CASSARSTGSHEHF
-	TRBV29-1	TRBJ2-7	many	TGCAGCGCTACCGGGACTTCTTCCTACGAGCAGTACTTC	CSATGTSSYEQYF
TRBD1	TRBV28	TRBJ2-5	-	TGTGCCAGCAGTTCCCGGGGGACAGGGGCAGGAGAGACCCAGTACTTC	CASSSRGTGAGETQYF
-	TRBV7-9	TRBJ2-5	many	TGTGCCAGCAGCCCCGCAGCTGGTGGGGAGACCCAGTACTTC	CASSPAAGGETQYF
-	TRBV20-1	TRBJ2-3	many	TGCAGTGCTGCCTGGGGCGGAAGCACAGATACGCAGTATTTT	CSAAWGGSTDTQYF
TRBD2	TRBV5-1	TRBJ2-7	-	TGCGCCAACAGCTTGGCGCGGGAGTACGGGCAGTACTTC	CANSLAREYGQYF
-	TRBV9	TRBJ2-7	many	TGTGCCAGCAGCGCGACCGGACTTGCCTACGAGCAGTACTTC	CASSATGLAYEQYF
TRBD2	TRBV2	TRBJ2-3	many	TGTGCCAGCAGTCGGACTAGCGGGGGGCTAAACCAGTATTTT	CASSRTSGGLNQYF
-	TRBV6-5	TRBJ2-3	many	TGTGCCAGCAGGGTCCACAGCATCCCCGGCGCGGATACGCAGTATTTT	CASRVHSIPGADTQYF
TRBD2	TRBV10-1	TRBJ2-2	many	TGCGCCAGCAGTGAGTTTAGCGGGAGGGGGAACACCGGGGAGCTGTTTTTT	CASSEFSGRGNTGELFF
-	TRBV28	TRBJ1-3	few	TGTGCCAGCAGTCCCGGGACACAGCTGGGAAACACCATATATTTT	CASSPGTQLGNTIYF
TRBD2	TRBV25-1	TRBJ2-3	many	TGTGCCAGCAGTGGGCGGGGACTAGTCCCTCAGGCAGATACGCAGTATTTT	CASSGRGLVPQADTQYF
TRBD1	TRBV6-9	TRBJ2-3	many	TGTGCCAGCAGCCCTGGAGGGGGACAGGGTACAGATACGCAGTATTTT	CASSPGGGQGTDTQYF
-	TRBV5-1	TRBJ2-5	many	TGCGCCAGCAGCCTAAGCGGCTCTCCGGAGACCCAGTACTTC	CASSLSGSPETQYF
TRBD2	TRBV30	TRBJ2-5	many	TGTGCCTGGAATCTTCCGGGACTAGCGTGGGAGACCCAGTACTTC	CAWNLPGLAWETQYF
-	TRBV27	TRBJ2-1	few	TGTGCCAGCAGTTTCATCCTAGTAGGGGGATACAATGAGCAGTTCTTC	CASSFILVGGYNEQFF
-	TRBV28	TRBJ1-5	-	TGTGCCAGCAGCGGCAGGGATCCTTACAATCAGCCCCAGCATTTT	CASSGRDPYNQPQHF